This entry describes one T cell receptor beta chain. The source of the sample is a study of monozygotic twins with inflammatory bowel disease. CDR3 length equals 15 residues. Germline CDR1 DFQATT, CDR2 SNEGSKA (reference sequence). TCRdb re-called the 5' RACE reads; one entry per CDR3 protein, DNA not given. The record lists about 450,000 distinct CDR3 sequences, of which the ten most abundant hold around 2.4%. Total RNA from whole blood was isolated with no T cell sorting. The TCR originated in a human donor with ulcerative colitis or Crohn's disease, or a healthy co-twin of an affected twin (not recorded which). Sequencing used blood. This chain links TRBV20-1 with TRBJ2-4; there is no DNA to check the TCRdb D call of TRBD1. The CDR3 here is CSAKDRVLAKNIQYF.